The text below deals with one T cell receptor beta chain. What it binds is not known. The data are from a study of shared clonotypes between healthy human individuals. About the research overall: CD4 naive cells filled three plates per donor, CD4 memory three, CD8 naive two and CD8 memory one. Notes on the study in general: Against clonotypes common to all four donors, non-shared ones had lower generation probabilities.

Genomic DNA (from each subset) was split evenly across several immunoSEQ plates. Original handling: ImmunoSEQ supplied junction-only sequences lacking quality scores, so filtering was different. Profiled with immunoSEQ multiplex PCR; TCRdb holds only in-frame clones, not every one. V and J calls plus clone size are reproduced from that table; the DNA served to infer D and trimming. This table holds a few million clones, approximately 90% found once. After removal of 2 bases from V and 4 bases from J, the junction contained 7 bases not matched to a gene. This CDR3 spans 15 amino acids. CDR1 is GTSNPN and CDR2 is SVGIG in the germline V gene (reference sequence).

This sequence originates from a man younger than 30 in good health. Some clones in this sample may be carry-over from other donors' samples. This chain uses TRBV30 with TRBJ2-3, with 9 bases that match TRBD2. Sequences were obtained from naive CD4+ T cells from PBMCs. Subset of the sample: CD45RA+ positively selected. CDR3 amino acids: CAWSLAGGPPDTQYF. The CDR3 DNA is TGTGCCTGGAGTCTGGCGGGAGGGCCGCCAGATACGCAGTATTTT.